The 13 T cell receptor beta chains reported below all come from one sample, sequenced in a study of cytomegalovirus exposure and HLA in healthy donors. Both 60 Vbeta primers and 13 Jbeta primers went into the PCR. Repertoires were generated with immunoSEQ multiplex PCR, while TCRdb's copy carries only in-frame clones and drops some. The sample carries about 110,000 clones, 80% to 90% recorded once. Sequenced input: PBMCs. These TCRs come from a man between 45 and 60 years old in good health and CMV-seronegative.

This rearrangement joins TRBV14 to TRBJ2-7; D is perhaps TRBD2 (6 bases). This CDR3 region has 10 residues. CDR1 and CDR2 (germline): SGHDN, FVKESK. V was clipped by 4 bases and J by 13 bases, with 11 bases between them. As DNA, the CDR3 is TGTGCCAGCAGCCCGCAGCGGGCCTACGTC. Translation gives CASSPQRAYV.

CDR3 sequence (DNA): TGTGCCAGCTCAGGTTCTTACATCGAGGGATCACCCCTCCACTTT. It codes for CASSGSYIEGSPLHF. The gene calls are TRBV18 and TRBJ1-6, with D unresolved. Germline V gives CDR1 KGHSH, CDR2 LQKENI. CDR3 length: 15 amino acids. Trimming took off 5 bases at V and 10 bases at J, with 18 bases between the two ends.

The V gene is TRBV7-2, the J gene TRBJ1-2, with D tentatively TRBD1 (6 bases). Trimming stripped 2 bases from V and 7 bases from J, with 14 bases between. Germline V gives CDR1 SGHTA, CDR2 FQGNSA. This CDR3 comprises 14 residues. The DNA for the CDR3 is TGTGCCAGCAGCTTATTCCGGGACACTACTGGCTACACCTTC. Encoded protein: CASSLFRDTTGYTF.

This clone came up a few times. J is TRBJ1-6 and V is TRBV5-1; a possible D gene is TRBD1 (6 bases). V lost 0 bases and J 11 bases, leaving 15 bases between the germline ends. This CDR3 is 15 amino acids long. Looked up from germline, CDR1 is SGHRS and CDR2 is YFSETQ. Here the CDR3 DNA reads TGCGCCAGCAGCTTGGATGGGGGCCGGGTGGCACCCCTCCACTTT. Residues: CASSLDGGRVAPLHF.

This chain uses TRBV5-1 with TRBJ2-7; no clear D gene. Germline V CDR1 and CDR2: SGHRS, YFSETQ. The CDR3 extends over 16 amino acids. V lost 0 bases and J 0 bases, leaving 13 bases between the germline ends. The CDR3 here is CASSLDGRGSSYEQYV. The CDR3 coding sequence is TGCGCCAGCAGCTTGGATGGCAGAGGAAGCTCCTACGAGCAGTACGTC.

The V and J genes are TRBV5-1 and TRBJ2-2, with D maybe TRBD2 (6 bases). The germline V gene has CDR1 SGHRS and CDR2 YFSETQ. CDR3 length: 15 residues. V lost 4 bases to trimming and J lost 4 bases, with 14 bases between them. Here the CDR3 DNA reads TGCGCCAGCAGCGAGATCCTCGGGAGCACCGGGGAGCTGTTTTTT. Its protein is CASSEILGSTGELFF.

This sequence joins TRBV5-6 and TRBJ2-4; tentative D call: TRBD2 (6 bases). This CDR3 contains 14 residues. The V gene lost 4 bases and the J gene lost 3 bases, with 11 bases spanning the gap. Germline V gives CDR1 SGHDT, CDR2 YYEEEE. The CDR3: CASSLRGSKNIQYF. In nucleotides, the CDR3 is TGTGCCAGCAGCCTCCGGGGGAGCAAAAACATTCAGTACTTC.

The chain has TRBV7-2 and TRBJ2-1, with 10 bases matching TRBD1. Germline assignment: CDR1 SGHTA and CDR2 FQGNSA. Trimming took 1 base from V and 10 from J; bases not matched to a gene: 7. CDR3 length: 15 amino acids. Here the CDR3 DNA reads TGTGCCAGCAGCTTAGACTGGGACAGGGGTTGGGAGCAGTTCTTC. Translation gives CASSLDWDRGWEQFF.

This rearrangement joins TRBV7-7 to TRBJ2-1; 8 nucleotides agree with TRBD2. The ends lost 1 base at V and 9 bases at J; junction bases unmatched: 5. Germline V gene lookup returns CDR1 SSHAT and CDR2 FNYEAQ (reference sequence). This CDR3 has 14 residues. The CDR3 sequence is CASSLGGGYGEQFF. The CDR3 DNA reads TGTGCCAGCAGCTTAGGCGGGGGGTACGGTGAGCAGTTCTTC.

The chain recombines TRBV7-3 with TRBJ1-1; maybe TRBD1 (6 bases). The CDR3 loop spans 13 amino acids. V was trimmed by 5 bases and J by 2 bases, leaving 9 bases between them. Germline V gene lookup returns CDR1 SGHTA and CDR2 FQGTGA. CDR3 sequence (DNA): TGTGCCAGCAGCGAGACAGGTAACACTGAAGCTTTCTTT. Protein: CASSETGNTEAFF.

This clone was picked up one time. The chain joins TRBV2 to TRBJ2-5, with D possibly matching TRBD2 (5 bases). Germline values: CDR1 SNHLY, CDR2 FYNNEI. V was pared by 7 bases and J by 2 bases, with 5 bases between. The CDR3 is 11 residues long. CDR3 sequence reads: CASTGQETQYF. The CDR3 coding sequence is TGTGCCAGCACGGGGCAAGAGACCCAGTACTTC. Complete variable domain (other parts from reference TRBV2 and TRBJ2-5): EPEVTQTPSHQVTQMGQEVILRCVPISNHLYFYWYRQILGQKVEFLVSFYNNEISEKSEIFDDQFSVERPDGSNFTLKIRSTKLEDSAMYFCASTGQETQYFGPGTRLLVL.

V gene TRBV9 combines with J gene TRBJ1-6; a possible D gene is TRBD1 (5 bases). The CDR3 sequence is 15 residues long. Germline CDR1 is SGDLS and CDR2 is YYNGEE. V gave up 0 bases and J gave up 2 bases, with 6 bases separating them. The CDR3 sequence: CASSVGGAYNSPLHF. The CDR3 DNA reads TGTGCCAGCAGCGTAGGGGGGGCCTATAATTCACCCCTCCACTTT.

The chain combines TRBV4-1 with TRBJ1-2; no clear D. The CDR3 is 16 amino acids. Deletions cut 2 bases from V and 8 bases from J, with 21 bases between. Germline V lookup: CDR1 MGHRA, CDR2 YSYEKL. The CDR3 protein is CASSQTRDTPKKGYTF. In DNA form, the CDR3 reads TGCGCCAGCAGCCAAACCCGGGATACCCCAAAGAAGGGCTACACCTTC.